Listed below are T cell receptor beta chains from one sample, sequenced in a study of tumor-infiltrating lymphocytes in primary liver carcinoma. In TCRdb, the multiplex PCR reads were re-called with MiXCR into one record per CDR3 protein. The sample has about 50,000 distinct CDR3 sequences, around 82% seen once. Sequences were obtained from liver tumor tissue from sampling region 5. The receptors shown here come from a man in his forties or fifties with primary liver carcinoma and hepatitis B virus infection. CDR3s include the opening cysteine and the closing phenylalanine or tryptophan. The order of the fields is D gene, clone size, J gene, V gene, CDR3 DNA, CDR3 protein. The D gene is left open where the match is weak. Some rows have no size entry. The others give once, few or many, or a class for an expanded clone.

d_call: .; clone_size: .; j_call: TRBJ1-3; v_call: TRBV12-3/TRBV12-4; cdr3_nt: TGTGTCAGCAGTTTAACCCCCGCCATATATTTT; cdr3_aa: CVSSLTPAIYF
d_call: .; clone_size: .; j_call: TRBJ2-2; v_call: TRBV2; cdr3_nt: TGTGCCAGCGGCCCGACAGTCTCGATCACCGGGGAGCTGTTTTTT; cdr3_aa: CASGPTVSITGELFF
d_call: TRBD1; clone_size: .; j_call: TRBJ1-1; v_call: TRBV4-1; cdr3_nt: TGCGCCAGCGGCCAAGGTGACAGGGGAAGGGACACTGAAGCTTTCTTC; cdr3_aa: CASGQGDRGRDTEAFF
d_call: .; clone_size: .; j_call: TRBJ1-5; v_call: TRBV12-3/TRBV12-4; cdr3_nt: TGTGCAAGCAGTTTCAGGGCGTCGGAGAAGCCCCAGCATTTT; cdr3_aa: CASSFRASEKPQHF
d_call: .; clone_size: .; j_call: TRBJ2-3; v_call: TRBV10-2; cdr3_nt: TGCGCCAGCTCCTATACAAGGGTCACAGATACGCAGTATTTT; cdr3_aa: CASSYTRVTDTQYF
d_call: .; clone_size: .; j_call: TRBJ2-1; v_call: TRBV29-1; cdr3_nt: TGCAGCGTCACTGATCGGGGGTGGGATAGGCAGAATGAGCAATTCTTC; cdr3_aa: CSVTDRGWDRQNEQFF
d_call: .; clone_size: few; j_call: TRBJ1-3; v_call: TRBV9; cdr3_nt: TGTGCCAGCAGCGCAGGGACCCTCGGTGGGAACACCATATATTTT; cdr3_aa: CASSAGTLGGNTIYF
d_call: TRBD1; clone_size: .; j_call: TRBJ1-4; v_call: TRBV20-1; cdr3_nt: TGCAGTGCTCTCCAGGGGGCACGAAATGAAAAACTGTTTTTT; cdr3_aa: CSALQGARNEKLFF
d_call: TRBD2; clone_size: .; j_call: TRBJ2-5; v_call: TRBV12-3/TRBV12-4; cdr3_nt: TGTTGCAGCAGTGTCGGGCTAGCGGGAGTAGAGACCCAGTACTTC; cdr3_aa: CCSSVGLAGVETQYF
d_call: TRBD1; clone_size: .; j_call: TRBJ1-2; v_call: TRBV20-1; cdr3_nt: TGCAGTGCCGAAGGACAGGTCTACTATGGCTACACCTTC; cdr3_aa: CSAEGQVYYGYTF
d_call: TRBD2; clone_size: .; j_call: TRBJ2-4; v_call: TRBV30; cdr3_nt: TGTGCCCGGAGTAACCGGGGGGTAACCAAAAACATTCAGCACTTC; cdr3_aa: CARSNRGVTKNIQHF
d_call: TRBD2; clone_size: .; j_call: TRBJ2-5; v_call: TRBV7-8; cdr3_nt: TGTACCAGCACTTTCGGGGGGGTAGAGACCCAGTACTTC; cdr3_aa: CTSTFGGVETQYF
d_call: .; clone_size: few; j_call: TRBJ1-5; v_call: TRBV12-3/TRBV12-4; cdr3_nt: TGTGCCAGTAGTTTAAATCGGGATAGCAATCAGCCCCAGCATTTT; cdr3_aa: CASSLNRDSNQPQHF
d_call: TRBD1; clone_size: .; j_call: TRBJ1-5; v_call: TRBV30; cdr3_nt: TGTGCCTGGAGGGGGCAGGGGGGAAACCAGCCCAAGCATTTT; cdr3_aa: CAWRGQGGNQPKHF
d_call: TRBD2; clone_size: .; j_call: TRBJ2-7; v_call: TRBV11-2; cdr3_nt: TGTGCCAGTAGCTTACTAGCGCGAGGCTACGAGCAGTGCTTC; cdr3_aa: CASSLLARGYEQCF
d_call: TRBD1; clone_size: .; j_call: TRBJ1-2; v_call: TRBV6-6; cdr3_nt: TGTGACAGCAGTTCTAGGCGGGACAGCTCTAACTATGGCTACGCCTTC; cdr3_aa: CDSSSRRDSSNYGYAF